The 8 T cell receptor beta chains presented below share a single source sample, sequenced in a study of T cell changes during pregnancy in multiple sclerosis. Profiled with immunoSEQ multiplex PCR; TCRdb holds only in-frame clones, not every one. In the table there are over 90,000 clones, under 95% of which are singletons. The source was peripheral blood, collected before pregnancy. The receptors were gathered from a female donor with multiple sclerosis, enrolled in a pregnancy study.

This chain connects TRBV7-9 to TRBJ2-5; the D gene is possibly TRBD1 (5 bases). CDR3 length: 14 residues. V lost 6 bases to trimming and J lost 4 bases, with 15 bases between them. Germline V gives CDR1 SEHNR, CDR2 FQNEAQ (reference sequence). CDR3 loop: CASSLLGAGETQYF. In nucleotides, the CDR3 is TGTGCCAGCAGTCTTCTAGGGGCCGGAGAGACCCAGTACTTC. Full variable domain (rest looked up from reference TRBV7-9 and TRBJ2-5): DTGVSQNPRHKITKRGQNVTFRCDPISEHNRLYWYRQTLGQGPEFLTYFQNEAQLEKSRLLSDRFSAERPKGSFSTLEIQRTEQGDSAMYLCASSLLGAGETQYFGPGTRLLVL.

The chain has TRBV5-1 and TRBJ1-5, with 8 bases that match TRBD1. This CDR3 is built from 14 residues. Losses at the gene ends were 3 bases for V and 7 bases for J; bases not matched to a gene: 6. In germline, CDR1 is SGHRS, CDR2 YFSETQ. The CDR3 DNA reads TGCGCCAGCAGCTGGGGGACAGGAAGGCAGCCCCAGCATTTT. Its protein product is CASSWGTGRQPQHF. Using reference TRBV5-1 and TRBJ1-5 for the parts outside the CDR3, the full variable domain is KAGVTQTPRYLIKTRGQQVTLSCSPISGHRSVSWYQQTPGQGLQFLFEYFSETQRNKGNFPGRFSGRQFSNSRSEMNVSTLELGDSALYLCASSWGTGRQPQHFGDGTRLSIL.

V usage is TRBV18 and J usage is TRBJ2-7, with D hard to call. Germline V gene data show CDR1 as KGHSH and CDR2 as LQKENI. This CDR3 comprises 13 residues. Trimming left V 5 bases short and J 6 bases short, with 14 bases between. The CDR3 loop is CASSALDSSEQYF. The CDR3 nucleotides read TGTGCCAGCTCAGCATTAGATTCGAGCGAGCAGTACTTC.

The chain links TRBV7-9 to TRBJ1-4; TRBD1 agrees at 7 bases. Trimming at V came to 4 bases and at J to 5 bases, leaving 7 bases not matched to a gene. The CDR3 extends over 15 amino acids. Looked up from germline, CDR1 is SEHNR and CDR2 is FQNEAQ (reference sequence). The CDR3 DNA sequence: TGTGCCAGCAGCTCGATGACAGGGTTAAATGAAAAACTGTTTTTT. It encodes CASSSMTGLNEKLFF.

This sequence joins TRBV4-2 and TRBJ2-3; 9 bases fit TRBD2. The J segment lost 0 bases and the V segment lost 0 bases, leaving 7 bases of the junction unmatched. Germline CDR1 LGHNA, CDR2 YNFKEQ. The CDR3 totals 18 residues. CDR3: CASSQDPPSGTSTDTQYF. The CDR3 region has the DNA TGTGCCAGCAGCCAAGATCCCCCTAGCGGGACAAGCACAGATACGCAGTATTTT.

The chain recombines TRBV27 with TRBJ2-3; maybe TRBD2 (5 bases). This CDR3 has 13 residues. V was cut by 8 bases and J by 0 bases, with 9 bases left in between. From germline, CDR1 is MNHEY and CDR2 SMNVEV (reference sequence). The CDR3 DNA reads as TGTGCCAGCCGGAGGACTAGCACAGATACGCAGTATTTT. The encoded protein is CASRRTSTDTQYF.

V is TRBV27 and J is TRBJ1-5; possibly TRBD1 for D (5 bases). V was clipped by 2 bases and J by 3 bases, with 17 bases between them. The CDR3 length is 17 residues. The germline gives CDR1 MNHEY, CDR2 SMNVEV (reference sequence). The DNA for the CDR3 is TGTGCCAGCAGTTTAACCCCCCCCGACAGAATCAATCAGCCCCAGCATTTT. This sequence encodes CASSLTPPDRINQPQHF.

This rearrangement joins TRBV28 to TRBJ2-5; the D gene is possibly TRBD1 (5 bases). CDR1 and CDR2 from the germline V gene are MDHEN and SYDVKM. The CDR3 extends over 13 amino acids. Trimming stripped 8 bases from V and 1 base from J, with 11 bases between. CDR3 nucleotides: TGTGCCAGCGGGGCAGAGCTCCAAGAGACCCAGTACTTC. Protein sequence: CASGAELQETQYF.